This TCR beta chain derives from a study of blood T cell repertoires in COVID-19. About the study: COVID-19 samples collected from the United States, Italy and Spain covered acute and convalescent phases.

Here immunoSEQ multiplex PCR was the method, and the copy in TCRdb shows in-frame clones only, minus some. This table holds around 60,000 clones, over 70% found once. Per the germline V gene, CDR1 is SEHNR and CDR2 is FQNEAQ (reference sequence). Trimming cost V 4 bases and J 5 bases, with 20 bases left between them. The CDR3 extends over 16 amino acids. V usage is TRBV7-9 and J usage is TRBJ1-1, with D maybe TRBD1 (5 bases). The source of this sequence is a human donor in a cohort sampled during active COVID-19. The sequenced material came from peripheral blood. The CDR3 DNA reads TGTGCCAGCAGCTCTTCCCTCGGGGGGGGGAGGACTGAAGCTTTCTTT. Its translation is CASSSSLGGGRTEAFF.